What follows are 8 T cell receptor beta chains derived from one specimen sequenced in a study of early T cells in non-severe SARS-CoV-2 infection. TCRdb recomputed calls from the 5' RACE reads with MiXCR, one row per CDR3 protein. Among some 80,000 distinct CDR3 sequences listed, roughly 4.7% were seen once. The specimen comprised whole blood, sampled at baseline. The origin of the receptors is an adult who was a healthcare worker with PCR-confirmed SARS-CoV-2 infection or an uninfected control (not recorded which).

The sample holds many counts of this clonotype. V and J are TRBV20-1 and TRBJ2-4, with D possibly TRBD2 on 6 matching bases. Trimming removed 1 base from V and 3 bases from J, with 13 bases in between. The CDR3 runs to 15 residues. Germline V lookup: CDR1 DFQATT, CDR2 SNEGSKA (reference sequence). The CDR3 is CSARASGTGKNIQYF. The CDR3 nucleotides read TGCAGTGCTAGAGCTTCCGGGACTGGCAAAAACATTCAGTACTTC.

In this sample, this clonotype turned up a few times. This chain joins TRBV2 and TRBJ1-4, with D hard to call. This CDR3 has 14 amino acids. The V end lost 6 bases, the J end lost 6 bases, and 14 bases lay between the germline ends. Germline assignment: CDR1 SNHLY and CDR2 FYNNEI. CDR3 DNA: TGTGCCAGCAGGTTTTTATCCCCCGATGAAAAACTGTTTTTT. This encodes CASRFLSPDEKLFF. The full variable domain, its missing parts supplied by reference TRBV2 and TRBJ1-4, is EPEVTQTPSHQVTQMGQEVILRCVPISNHLYFYWYRQILGQKVEFLVSFYNNEISEKSEIFDDQFSVERPDGSNFTLKIRSTKLEDSAMYFCASRFLSPDEKLFFGSGTQLSVL.

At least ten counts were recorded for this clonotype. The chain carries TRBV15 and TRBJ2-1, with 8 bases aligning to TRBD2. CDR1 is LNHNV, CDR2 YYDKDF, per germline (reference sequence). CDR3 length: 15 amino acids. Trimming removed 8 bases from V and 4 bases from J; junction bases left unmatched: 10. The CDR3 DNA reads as TGTGCCACCCGGCTTTTCGCTAGCGGGTACAATGAGCAGTTCTTC. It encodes CATRLFASGYNEQFF.

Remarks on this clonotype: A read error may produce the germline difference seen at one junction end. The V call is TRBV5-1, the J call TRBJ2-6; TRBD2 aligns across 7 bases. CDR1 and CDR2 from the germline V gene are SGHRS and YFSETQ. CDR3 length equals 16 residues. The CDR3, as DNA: TGCGTCAGCAGCCCGGGAGGTGAATCTGGGGCCAACGTCCTGACTTTC. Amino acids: CVSSPGGESGANVLTF.

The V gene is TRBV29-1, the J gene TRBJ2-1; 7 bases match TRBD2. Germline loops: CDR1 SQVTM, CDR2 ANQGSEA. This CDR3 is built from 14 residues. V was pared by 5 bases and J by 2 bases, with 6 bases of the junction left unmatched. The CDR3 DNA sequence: TGCAGCGTTATAGCGGGCGCCACCTACAATGAGCAGTTCTTC. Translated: CSVIAGATYNEQFF.

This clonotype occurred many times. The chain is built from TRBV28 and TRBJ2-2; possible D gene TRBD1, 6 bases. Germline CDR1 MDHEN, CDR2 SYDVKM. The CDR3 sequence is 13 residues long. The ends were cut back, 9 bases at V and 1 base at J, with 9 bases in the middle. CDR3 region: CASTGWNTGELFF. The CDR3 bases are TGTGCCAGTACAGGGTGGAACACCGGGGAGCTGTTTTTT.

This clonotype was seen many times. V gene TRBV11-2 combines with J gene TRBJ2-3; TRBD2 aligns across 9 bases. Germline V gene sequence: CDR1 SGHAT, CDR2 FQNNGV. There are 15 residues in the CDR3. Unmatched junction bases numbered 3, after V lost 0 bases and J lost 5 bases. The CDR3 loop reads CASSLELAGIDTQYF. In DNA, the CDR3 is TGTGCCAGCAGCTTAGAGCTAGCGGGAATAGATACGCAGTATTTT.

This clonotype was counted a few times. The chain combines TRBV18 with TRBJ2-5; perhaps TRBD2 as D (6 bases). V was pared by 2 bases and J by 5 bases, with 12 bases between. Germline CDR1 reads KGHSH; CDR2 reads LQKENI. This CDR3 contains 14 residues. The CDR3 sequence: CASSPRRGMETQYF. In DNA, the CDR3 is TGTGCCAGCTCACCAAGGCGGGGTATGGAGACCCAGTACTTC.